This T cell receptor (beta chain) derives from a study of blood T cell repertoires in COVID-19 (dated by TCRdb to the early 2020s). As for the study more broadly: Samples covering the acute and convalescent phases of COVID-19 were provided by collaborators in the United States, Italy and Spain. Where available, HLA class I and class II types were obtained from metadata supplied by the sample provider rather than from assay-based typing. Sample metadata almost always included a de-identified subject ID, COVID-19 status, age in years and sex. The material from the prospective study consisted of cDNA or gDNA derived from T cells, B-cell-depleted T cells, or PBMCs. The repertoires were released in a freely available public database meant as a resource for research on the immune response to SARS-CoV-2. Subjects who had been exposed to COVID-19, were actively infected with it, or had recovered from it provided the deeply sampled blood TCRbeta repertoires that made up the dataset. The samples were drawn from two sources: the first 160 participants of the ongoing ImmuneRACE study, and approximately 1,300 subjects contributed by 6 global collaborators.

The paper as a whole reports these results and caveats: The quantity of clinical and demographic metadata differed by source and by participant and was supplied without curation.

Concerning this clone: No cognate antigen has been identified for it. Base quality data are lacking; no much larger clone is found one base away.

Whole blood was collected in K2EDTA tubes by collaborating institutions according to the institutions' own protocols. Collaborator samples were shipped for TCRbeta analysis as frozen whole blood, isolated PBMCs, or DNA extracted from either sample type. TCRbeta CDR3 regions were amplified from genomic DNA by means of the immunoSEQ Assay, a bias-controlled multiplex PCR. The published analysis was carried out like this. Within the assay, amplification of reference gene primers was used to estimate how many nucleated cells each sample contained. To quantify the absolute abundance of each unique TCRbeta CDR3 rearrangement, sequence reads were collapsed and filtered. For each sample, productive Simpson clonality was calculated as the square root of Simpson's diversity index across productive rearrangements. This is the immuneACCESS table as TCRdb keeps it, with only in-frame sequences that have V and J called. A part of the clones is gone; compared with another copy, unresolved V genes explain less than half, and the rest is unexplained. V and J calls plus clone size are reproduced from that table; the DNA served to infer D and trimming. The sample contains roughly 65,000 clones, 70% to 85% of them found a single time. Approximately 39% of the sample goes to the ten largest clones.

The sample comprised peripheral blood. This sequence was found in a human donor in a cohort sampled during active COVID-19.

The DNA sequence reads TGTGCCAGCAGCGTATCAGGACAGGTCAATTCGGAGAGGAACACCATATATTTT. It encodes CASSVSGQVNSERNTIYF. The chain links TRBV9 with TRBJ1-3, with 7 bases matching TRBD1. There are 18 amino acids in the CDR3, from cysteine to phenylalanine inclusive. Just the 54-base CDR3 DNA is kept, in frame starting at base 1. CDR1 SGDLS and CDR2 YYNGEE are derived from the germline V gene. V is trimmed back by 1 base and J by 7 bases, and the junction contains 17 bases that no gene match accounts for.